This T cell receptor (beta chain) derives from a study of technical replicates of blood from a handful of donors. V lost 4 bases and J 1 base, leaving 7 bases between the germline ends. The length of the CDR3 is 13 residues. Germline V CDR1 and CDR2: MGHDK, SYGVNS. Libraries were prepared by immunoSEQ multiplex PCR; TCRdb keeps only in-frame clonotypes and omits some of them. The sample lists roughly 72,000 clones, approximately 96% occurring once. Sequencing input: T cells isolated from PBMCs. The chain carries TRBV25-1 and TRBJ1-1, with D unresolved. The TCR originated in a human donor in good health. The CDR3 here is CASSVFRNTEAFF. The DNA of the CDR3 is TGTGCCAGCAGTGTGTTCAGGAACACTGAAGCTTTCTTT.